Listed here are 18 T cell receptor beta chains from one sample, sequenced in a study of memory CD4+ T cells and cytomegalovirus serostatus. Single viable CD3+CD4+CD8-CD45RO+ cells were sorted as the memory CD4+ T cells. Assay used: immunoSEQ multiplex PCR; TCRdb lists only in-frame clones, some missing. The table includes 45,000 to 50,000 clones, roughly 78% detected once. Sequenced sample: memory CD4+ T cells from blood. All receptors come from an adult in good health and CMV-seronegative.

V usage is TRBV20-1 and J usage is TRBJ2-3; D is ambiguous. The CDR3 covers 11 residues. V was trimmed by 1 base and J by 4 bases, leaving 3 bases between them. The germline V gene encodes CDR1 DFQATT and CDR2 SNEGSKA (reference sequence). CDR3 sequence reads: CSARASDTQYF. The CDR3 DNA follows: TGCAGTGCTAGAGCATCAGATACGCAGTATTTT.

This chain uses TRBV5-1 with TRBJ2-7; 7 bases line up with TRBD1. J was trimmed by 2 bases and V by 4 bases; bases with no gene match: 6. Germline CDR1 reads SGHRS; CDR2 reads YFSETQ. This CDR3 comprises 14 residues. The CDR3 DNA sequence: TGCGCCAGCAGCCCGAGGACAGGTGCCTACGAGCAGTACTTC. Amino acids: CASSPRTGAYEQYF.

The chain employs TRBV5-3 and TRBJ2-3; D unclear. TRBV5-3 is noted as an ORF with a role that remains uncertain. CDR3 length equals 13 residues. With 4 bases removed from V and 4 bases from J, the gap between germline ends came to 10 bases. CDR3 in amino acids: CARSVLYPDTQYF. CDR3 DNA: TGTGCCAGAAGCGTGCTTTATCCAGATACGCAGTATTTT.

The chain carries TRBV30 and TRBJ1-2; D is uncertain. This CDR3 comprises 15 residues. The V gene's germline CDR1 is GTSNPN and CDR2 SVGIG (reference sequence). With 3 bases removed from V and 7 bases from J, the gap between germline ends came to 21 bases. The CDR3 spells CAWSETSWSPGGYTF. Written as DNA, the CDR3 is TGTGCCTGGAGCGAGACCTCCTGGTCGCCAGGTGGCTACACCTTC.

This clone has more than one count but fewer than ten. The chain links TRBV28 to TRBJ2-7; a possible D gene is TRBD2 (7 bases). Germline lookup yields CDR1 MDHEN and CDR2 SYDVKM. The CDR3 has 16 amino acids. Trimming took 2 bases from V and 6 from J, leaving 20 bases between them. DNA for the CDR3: TGTGCCAGCAGTTTACGTGGGGGGGCTAGAGGAGTCGAGCAGTACTTC. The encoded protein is CASSLRGGARGVEQYF.

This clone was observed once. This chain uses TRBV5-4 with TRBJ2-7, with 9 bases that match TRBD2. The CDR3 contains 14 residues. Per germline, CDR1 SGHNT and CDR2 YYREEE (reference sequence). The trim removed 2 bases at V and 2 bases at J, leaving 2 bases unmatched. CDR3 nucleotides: TGTGCCAGCAGCTTCGGCGGGAGGGCCTACGAGCAGTACTTC. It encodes CASSFGGRAYEQYF.

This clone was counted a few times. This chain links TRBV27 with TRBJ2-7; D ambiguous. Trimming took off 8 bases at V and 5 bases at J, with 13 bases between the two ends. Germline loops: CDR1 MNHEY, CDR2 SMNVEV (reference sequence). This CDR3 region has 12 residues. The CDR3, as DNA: TGTGCCAGCGGTAAACCGCCGGACGAGCAGTACTTC. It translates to CASGKPPDEQYF.

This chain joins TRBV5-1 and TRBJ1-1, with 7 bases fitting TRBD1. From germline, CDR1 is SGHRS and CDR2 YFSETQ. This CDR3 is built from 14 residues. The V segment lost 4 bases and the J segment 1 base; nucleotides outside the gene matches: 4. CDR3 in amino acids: CASSVTGTNTEAFF. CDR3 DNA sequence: TGCGCCAGCAGCGTGACAGGGACGAACACTGAAGCTTTCTTT.

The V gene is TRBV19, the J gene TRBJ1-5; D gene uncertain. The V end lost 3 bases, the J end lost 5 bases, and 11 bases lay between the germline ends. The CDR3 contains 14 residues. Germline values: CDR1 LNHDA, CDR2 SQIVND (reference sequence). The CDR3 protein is CASSIWTGDQPQHF. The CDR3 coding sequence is TGTGCCAGTAGTATCTGGACCGGGGATCAGCCCCAGCATTTT.

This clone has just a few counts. The CDR3 protein is CASSLRAGGGEQYF. In nucleotides, the CDR3 is TGTGCCAGCAGCTTAAGAGCGGGAGGGGGCGAGCAGTACTTC. The rearrangement links TRBV7-2 to TRBJ2-7; 10 bases match TRBD2. Germline V lookup: CDR1 SGHTA, CDR2 FQGNSA. With V trimmed by 2 bases and J by 6 bases, 4 bases remained unmatched. CDR3 length: 14 residues. Looking up the rest from reference TRBV7-2 and TRBJ2-7 gives the full variable domain: GAGVSQSPSNKVTEKGKDVELRCDPISGHTALYWYRQSLGQGLEFLIYFQGNSAPDKSGLPSDRFSAERTGGSVSTLTIQRTQQEDSAVYLCASSLRAGGGEQYFGPGTRLTVT.

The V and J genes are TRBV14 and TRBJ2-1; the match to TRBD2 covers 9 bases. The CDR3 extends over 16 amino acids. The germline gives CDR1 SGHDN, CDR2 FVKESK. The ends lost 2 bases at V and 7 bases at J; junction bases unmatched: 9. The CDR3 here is CASSQFLPAGGNEQFF. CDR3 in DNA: TGTGCCAGCAGCCAATTTCTACCGGCGGGAGGGAATGAGCAGTTCTTC. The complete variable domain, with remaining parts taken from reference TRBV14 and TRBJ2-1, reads EAGVTQFPSHSVIEKGQTVTLRCDPISGHDNLYWYRRVMGKEIKFLLHFVKESKQDESGMPNNRFLAERTGGTYSTLKVQPAELEDSGVYFCASSQFLPAGGNEQFFGPGTRLTVL.

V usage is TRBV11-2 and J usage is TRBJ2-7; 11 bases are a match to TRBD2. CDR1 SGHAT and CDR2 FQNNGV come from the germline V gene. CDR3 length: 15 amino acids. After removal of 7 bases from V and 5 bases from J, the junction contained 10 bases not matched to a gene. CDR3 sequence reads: CASTRLAGLGNEQYF. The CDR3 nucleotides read TGTGCCAGCACCCGACTAGCGGGATTAGGGAACGAGCAGTACTTC.

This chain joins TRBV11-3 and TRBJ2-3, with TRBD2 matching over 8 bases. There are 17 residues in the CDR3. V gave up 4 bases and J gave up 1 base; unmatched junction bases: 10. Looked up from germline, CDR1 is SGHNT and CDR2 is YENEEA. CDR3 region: CASSSHGRGARTDTQYF. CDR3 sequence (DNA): TGTGCCAGCAGCTCCCACGGGCGGGGGGCACGCACAGATACGCAGTATTTT. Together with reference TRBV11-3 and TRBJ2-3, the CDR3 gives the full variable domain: EAGVVQSPRYKIIEKKQPVAFWCNPISGHNTLYWYLQNLGQGPELLIRYENEEAVDDSQLPKDRFSAERLKGVDSTLKIQPAELGDSAVYLCASSSHGRGARTDTQYFGPGTRLTVL.

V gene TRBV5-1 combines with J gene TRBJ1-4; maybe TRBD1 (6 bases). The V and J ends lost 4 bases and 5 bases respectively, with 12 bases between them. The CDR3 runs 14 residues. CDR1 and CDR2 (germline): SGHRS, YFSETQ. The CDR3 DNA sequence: TGCGCCAGCAGCACCATAGGGACAAATGAAAAACTGTTTTTT. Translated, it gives CASSTIGTNEKLFF.

DNA for the CDR3: TGTGCCAGCAGCCAAACAGGACCGACCTCTGGAAACACCATATATTTT. This gives the protein CASSQTGPTSGNTIYF. The chain recombines TRBV4-2 with TRBJ1-3, with D possibly being TRBD1 (5 bases). The CDR3 consists of 16 residues. Deletions cut 2 bases from V and 0 bases from J, with 11 bases between. Germline-derived CDR1 and CDR2 are LGHNA and YNFKEQ.

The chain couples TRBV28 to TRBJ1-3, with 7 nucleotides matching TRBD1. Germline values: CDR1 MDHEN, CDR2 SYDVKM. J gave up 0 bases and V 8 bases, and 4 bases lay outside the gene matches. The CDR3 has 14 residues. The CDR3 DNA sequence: TGTGCCAGCGTGGGACAGATCTCTGGAAACACCATATATTTT. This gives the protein CASVGQISGNTIYF.

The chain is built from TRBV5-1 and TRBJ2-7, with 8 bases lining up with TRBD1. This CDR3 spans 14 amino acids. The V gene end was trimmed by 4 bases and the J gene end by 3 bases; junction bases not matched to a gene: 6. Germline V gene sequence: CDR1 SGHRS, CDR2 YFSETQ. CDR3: CASSRTGTGYEQYF. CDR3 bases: TGCGCCAGCAGCCGTACCGGGACAGGCTACGAGCAGTACTTC. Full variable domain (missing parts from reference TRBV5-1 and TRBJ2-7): KAGVTQTPRYLIKTRGQQVTLSCSPISGHRSVSWYQQTPGQGLQFLFEYFSETQRNKGNFPGRFSGRQFSNSRSEMNVSTLELGDSALYLCASSRTGTGYEQYFGPGTRLTVT.

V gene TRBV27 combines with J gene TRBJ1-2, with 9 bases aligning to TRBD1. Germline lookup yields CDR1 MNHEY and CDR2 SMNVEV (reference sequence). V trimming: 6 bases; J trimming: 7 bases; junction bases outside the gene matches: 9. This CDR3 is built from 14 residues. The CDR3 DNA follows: TGTGCCAGCAGAGGACAGGGGATGTTCGCTGGCTACACCTTC. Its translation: CASRGQGMFAGYTF.